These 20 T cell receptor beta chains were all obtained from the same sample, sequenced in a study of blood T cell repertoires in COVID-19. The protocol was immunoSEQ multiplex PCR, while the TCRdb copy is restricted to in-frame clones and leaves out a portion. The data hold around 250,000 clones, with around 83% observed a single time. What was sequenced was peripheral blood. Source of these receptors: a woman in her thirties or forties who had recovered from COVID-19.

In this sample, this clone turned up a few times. CDR3 sequence: CASSPRTSGAAEQFF. The CDR3 nucleotides read TGTGCCAGCAGTCCTCGGACTAGCGGGGCGGCCGAGCAGTTCTTC. The rearrangement joins TRBV2 to TRBJ2-1, with TRBD2 matching over 12 bases. The ends lost 5 bases at V and 10 bases at J; junction bases unmatched: 9. This CDR3 has 15 amino acids. Germline CDR1 reads SNHLY; CDR2 reads FYNNEI.

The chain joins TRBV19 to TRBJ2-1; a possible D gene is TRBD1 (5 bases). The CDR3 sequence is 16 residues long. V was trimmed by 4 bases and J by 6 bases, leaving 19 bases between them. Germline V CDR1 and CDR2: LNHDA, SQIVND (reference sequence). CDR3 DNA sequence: TGTGCCAGTAGTACATCACAGGAGAACGTTCGCAATGAGCAGTTCTTC. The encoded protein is CASSTSQENVRNEQFF.

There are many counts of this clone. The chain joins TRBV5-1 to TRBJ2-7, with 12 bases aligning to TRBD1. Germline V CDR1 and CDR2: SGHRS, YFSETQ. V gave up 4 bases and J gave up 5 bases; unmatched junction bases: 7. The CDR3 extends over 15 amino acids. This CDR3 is CASSIRDRGQNEQYF. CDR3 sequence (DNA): TGCGCCAGCAGCATCCGGGACAGGGGGCAGAACGAGCAGTACTTC.

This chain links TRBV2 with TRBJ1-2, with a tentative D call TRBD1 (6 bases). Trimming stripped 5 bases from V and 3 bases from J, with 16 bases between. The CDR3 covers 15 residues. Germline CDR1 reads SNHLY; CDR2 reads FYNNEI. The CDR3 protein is CASSKQGNTYYGYTF. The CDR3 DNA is TGTGCCAGCAGTAAACAGGGAAATACTTACTATGGCTACACCTTC.

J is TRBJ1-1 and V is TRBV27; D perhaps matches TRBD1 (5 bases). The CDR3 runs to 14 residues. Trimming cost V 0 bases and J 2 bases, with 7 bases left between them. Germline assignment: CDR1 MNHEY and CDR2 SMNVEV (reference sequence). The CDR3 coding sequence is TGTGCCAGCAGTTTATCGACAGAAAACACTGAAGCTTTCTTT. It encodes CASSLSTENTEAFF.

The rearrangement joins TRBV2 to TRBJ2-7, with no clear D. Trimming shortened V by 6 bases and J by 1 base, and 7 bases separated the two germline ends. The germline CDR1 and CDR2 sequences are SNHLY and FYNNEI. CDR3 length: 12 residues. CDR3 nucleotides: TGTGCCAGCAGCACGAGGTCCTACGAGCAGTACTTC. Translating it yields CASSTRSYEQYF.

The CDR3 sequence: CASSPPLQGAAEKLFF. The DNA of the CDR3 is TGCGCCAGCAGCCCCCCGTTACAGGGGGCGGCGGAAAAACTGTTTTTT. V and J are TRBV4-1 and TRBJ1-4; 9 positions match TRBD1. CDR1 and CDR2 (germline): MGHRA, YSYEKL. Unmatched junction bases numbered 11, after V lost 4 bases and J lost 8 bases. The CDR3 is made up of 16 amino acids.

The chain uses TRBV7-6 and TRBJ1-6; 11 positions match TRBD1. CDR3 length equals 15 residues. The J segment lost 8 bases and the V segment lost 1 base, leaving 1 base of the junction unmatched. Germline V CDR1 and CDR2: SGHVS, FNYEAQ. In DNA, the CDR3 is TGTGCCAGCAGCTTAGGGACAGGGGGCCATTCACCCCTCCACTTT. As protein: CASSLGTGGHSPLHF.

In DNA form, the CDR3 reads TGTGCCTGGAGAGCCGGGTCTGCGGGGTACTTC. Translation: CAWRAGSAGYF. The chain links TRBV30 to TRBJ2-7, with a weak D call TRBD2 (5 bases). This CDR3 contains 11 residues. Trimming cost V 3 bases and J 12 bases, with 15 bases left between them. Germline V gene data show CDR1 as GTSNPN and CDR2 as SVGIG (reference sequence). The entire variable domain, with the rest obtained from reference TRBV30 and TRBJ2-7, is as follows: SQTIHQWPATLVQPVGSPLSLECTVEGTSNPNLYWYRQAAGRGLQLLFYSVGIGQISSEVPQNLSASRPQDRQFILSSKKLLLSDSGFYLCAWRAGSAGYFGPGTRLTVT.

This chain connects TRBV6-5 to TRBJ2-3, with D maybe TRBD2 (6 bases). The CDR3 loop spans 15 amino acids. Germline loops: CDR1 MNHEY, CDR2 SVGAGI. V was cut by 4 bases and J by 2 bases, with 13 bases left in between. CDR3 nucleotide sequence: TGTGCCAGCAGTTTGGAGGGCGAAAACACAGATACGCAGTATTTT. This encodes CASSLEGENTDTQYF.

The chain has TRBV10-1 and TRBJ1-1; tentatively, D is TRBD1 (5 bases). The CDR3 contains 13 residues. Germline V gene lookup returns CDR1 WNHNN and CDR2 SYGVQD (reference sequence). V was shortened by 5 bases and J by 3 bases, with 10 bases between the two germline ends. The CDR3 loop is CASSPQGYTEAFF. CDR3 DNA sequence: TGCGCCAGCAGTCCCCAGGGTTACACTGAAGCTTTCTTT.

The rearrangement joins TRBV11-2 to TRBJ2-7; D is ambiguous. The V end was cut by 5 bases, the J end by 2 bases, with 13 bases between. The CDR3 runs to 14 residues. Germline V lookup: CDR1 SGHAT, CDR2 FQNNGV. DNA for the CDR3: TGTGCCAGCAGCCCCTGGCAGTCGCCCTACGAGCAGTACTTC. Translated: CASSPWQSPYEQYF.

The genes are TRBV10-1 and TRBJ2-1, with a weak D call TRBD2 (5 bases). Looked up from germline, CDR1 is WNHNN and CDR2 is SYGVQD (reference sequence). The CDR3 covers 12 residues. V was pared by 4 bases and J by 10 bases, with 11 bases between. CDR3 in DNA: TGCGCCAGCAGTGGCGGGTACTCGGAGCAGTTCTTC. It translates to CASSGGYSEQFF.

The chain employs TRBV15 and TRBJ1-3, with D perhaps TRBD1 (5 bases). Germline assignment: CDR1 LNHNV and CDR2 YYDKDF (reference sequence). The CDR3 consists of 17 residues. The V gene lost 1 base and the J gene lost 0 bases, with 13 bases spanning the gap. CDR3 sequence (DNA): TGTGCCACCAGCAGAGGGGCAGTGGGACTCTCTGGAAACACCATATATTTT. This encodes CATSRGAVGLSGNTIYF. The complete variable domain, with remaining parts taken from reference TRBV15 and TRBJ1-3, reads DAMVIQNPRYQVTQFGKPVTLSCSQTLNHNVMYWYQQKSSQAPKLLFHYYDKDFNNEADTPDNFQSRRPNTSFCFLDIRSPGLGDTAMYLCATSRGAVGLSGNTIYFGEGSWLTVV.

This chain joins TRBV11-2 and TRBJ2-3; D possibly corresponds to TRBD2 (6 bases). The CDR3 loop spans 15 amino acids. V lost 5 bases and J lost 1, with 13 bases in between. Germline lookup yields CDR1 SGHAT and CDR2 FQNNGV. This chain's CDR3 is CASSHTSLGTDTQYF. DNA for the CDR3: TGTGCCAGCAGCCACACTAGCCTAGGCACAGATACGCAGTATTTT.

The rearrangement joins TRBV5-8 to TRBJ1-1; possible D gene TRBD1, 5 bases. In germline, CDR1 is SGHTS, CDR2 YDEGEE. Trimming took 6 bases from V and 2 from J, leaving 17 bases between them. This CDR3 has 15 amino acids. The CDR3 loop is CASNGGGNLNTEAFF. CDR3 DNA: TGTGCCAGCAACGGTGGGGGGAACCTTAACACTGAAGCTTTCTTT. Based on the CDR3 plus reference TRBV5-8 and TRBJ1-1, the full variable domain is EAGVTQSPTHLIKTRGQQATLRCSPISGHTSVYWYQQALGLGLQFLLWYDEGEERNRGNFPPRFSGRQFPNYSSELNVNALELEDSALYLCASNGGGNLNTEAFFGQGTRLTVV.

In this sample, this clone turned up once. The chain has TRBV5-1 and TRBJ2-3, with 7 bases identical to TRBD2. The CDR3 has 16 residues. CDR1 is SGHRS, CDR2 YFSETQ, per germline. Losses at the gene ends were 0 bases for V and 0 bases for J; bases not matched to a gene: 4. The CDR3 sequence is CASSLGWGGSTDTQYF. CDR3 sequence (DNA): TGCGCCAGCAGCTTGGGTTGGGGAGGGAGCACAGATACGCAGTATTTT.

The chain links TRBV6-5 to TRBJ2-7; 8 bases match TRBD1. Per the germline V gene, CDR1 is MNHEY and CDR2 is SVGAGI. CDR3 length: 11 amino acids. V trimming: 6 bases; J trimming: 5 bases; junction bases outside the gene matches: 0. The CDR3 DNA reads TGTGCCAGCAGGGACAGGGACGAGCAGTACTTC. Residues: CASRDRDEQYF.

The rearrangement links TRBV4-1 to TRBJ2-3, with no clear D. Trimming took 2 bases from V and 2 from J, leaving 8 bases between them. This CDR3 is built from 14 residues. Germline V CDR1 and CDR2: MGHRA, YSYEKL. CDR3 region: CASSQFSHTDTQYF. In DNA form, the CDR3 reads TGCGCCAGCAGCCAATTTTCCCACACAGATACGCAGTATTTT.

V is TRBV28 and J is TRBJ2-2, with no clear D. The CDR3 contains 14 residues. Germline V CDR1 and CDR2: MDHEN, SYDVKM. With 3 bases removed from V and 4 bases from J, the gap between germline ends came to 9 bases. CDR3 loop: CASSFGRSTGELFF. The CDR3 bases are TGTGCCAGCAGTTTTGGCAGATCCACCGGGGAGCTGTTTTTT.